These 3 T cell receptor beta chains came from one sample sequenced in a study of early T cells in non-severe SARS-CoV-2 infection. In TCRdb, the 5' RACE reads were re-called with MiXCR into one record per CDR3 protein. Seen here are 48,000 or so distinct CDR3 sequences, approximately 5.7% observed once, and the top ten hold around 7%. This material consisted of whole blood, taken at baseline. The receptors derive from an adult who was a healthcare worker with PCR-confirmed SARS-CoV-2 infection or an uninfected control (not recorded which).

The chain joins TRBV29-1 to TRBJ2-1; unclear D gene. The CDR3 extends over 11 amino acids. Looked up from germline, CDR1 is SQVTM and CDR2 is ANQGSEA. V was trimmed by 4 bases and J by 6 bases, leaving 7 bases between them. The DNA for the CDR3 is TGCAGCGTTGGTTGGCGCAATGAGCAGTTCTTC. Protein: CSVGWRNEQFF.

This clonotype was observed a handful of times. In DNA, the CDR3 is TGTGCCAGCACCCCCAGGGGTTCCTACAATGAGCAGTTCTTC. Its protein product is CASTPRGSYNEQFF. The rearrangement joins TRBV6-8 to TRBJ2-1, with a tentative D call TRBD1 (6 bases). The CDR3 is 14 residues long. Per germline, CDR1 MNHGY and CDR2 SAAAGT. V was pared by 7 bases and J by 1 base, with 11 bases between.

The gene calls are TRBV5-1 and TRBJ1-1; possible D gene TRBD1, 6 bases. The CDR3 sequence is 13 residues long. Looked up from germline, CDR1 is SGHRS and CDR2 is YFSETQ. V dropped 2 bases and J dropped 4 bases, with 9 bases sitting between them. In nucleotides, the CDR3 is TGCGCCAGCAGCTTAACAGGGCGCACTGAAGCTTTCTTT. As protein: CASSLTGRTEAFF.